These T cell receptor beta chains were read from a single sample in a study of blood T cell repertoires in COVID-19. Produced via immunoSEQ multiplex PCR; TCRdb's table is partial and in-frame only. Of 180,000 or so clones in the sample, about 85% were seen once. The sample was peripheral blood. The receptors were sampled from a man younger than 35 with acute or convalescent COVID-19. Each CDR3 is given with its conserved first and last residue.

V gene	J gene	CDR3 protein
TRBV19	TRBJ1-2	CASSIAGESYGYTF
TRBV2	TRBJ2-3	CASRSENTDTQYF
TRBV30	TRBJ2-5	CAWSGGGNQETQYF
TRBV30	TRBJ1-5	CAWRIKGAQPQHF
TRBV6-1	TRBJ2-3	CASSGIGLAGGPADTQYF
TRBV18	TRBJ1-2	CASSPVQGARDGYTF
TRBV2	TRBJ2-6	CASRLGTGVLSSGANVLTF
TRBV14	TRBJ2-3	CASSPGGSDTQYF
TRBV28	TRBJ1-2	CASSPVSYGYTF
TRBV3-1/TRBV3-2	TRBJ1-2	CASSQGTKRRNYGYTF
TRBV10-3	TRBJ2-1	CATQKQGYEQFF
TRBV7-9	TRBJ2-3	CASSRQGGLRDTQYF
TRBV6-5	TRBJ1-2	CASTQGNYGYTF
TRBV30	TRBJ1-3	CAWSVLGSGNTIYF
TRBV7-3	TRBJ1-1	CASSLTIRTEAFF
TRBV5-1	TRBJ1-1	CASTGTPTQNTEAFF
TRBV30	TRBJ1-2	CAWSHRDRETRGYTF
TRBV3-1/TRBV3-2	TRBJ1-2	CASSQETYGYTF
TRBV5-1	TRBJ2-5	CASSLTGMGETQYF
TRBV23-1	TRBJ2-1	CASSQSGQYNEQFF
TRBV14	TRBJ2-3	CASSRARDFGDTQYF
TRBV3-1/TRBV3-2	TRBJ2-7	CASSQDLGSGETYEQYF
TRBV7-9	TRBJ1-2	CASSRGMESQGNYGYTF
TRBV19	TRBJ2-3	CASSIPRGEDTQYF
TRBV19	TRBJ1-5	CASSIQGPNQPQHF
TRBV20-1	TRBJ1-5	CSASSQGGIRQPQHF
TRBV11-2	TRBJ2-3	CASSLGVGGSTDTQYF
TRBV7-8	TRBJ1-2	CASSYVGANYGYTF
TRBV19	TRBJ1-5	CASSIVGRGTSNQPQHF